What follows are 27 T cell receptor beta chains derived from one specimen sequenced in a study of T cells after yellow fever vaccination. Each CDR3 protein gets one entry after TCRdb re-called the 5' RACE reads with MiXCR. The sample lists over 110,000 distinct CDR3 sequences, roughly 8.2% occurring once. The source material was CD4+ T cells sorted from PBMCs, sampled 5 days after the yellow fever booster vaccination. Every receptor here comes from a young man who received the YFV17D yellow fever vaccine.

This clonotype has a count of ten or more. CDR3 DNA sequence: TGCAGTGCTAGGACAAGCGGGAGCCCAGATACGCAGTATTTT. Its protein product is CSARTSGSPDTQYF. The gene calls are TRBV20-1 and TRBJ2-3, with 8 bases identical to TRBD2. There are 14 residues in the CDR3. The V and J ends lost 3 bases and 4 bases, in that order; junction bases with no gene match: 6. CDR1 and CDR2 from the germline V gene are DFQATT and SNEGSKA (reference sequence).

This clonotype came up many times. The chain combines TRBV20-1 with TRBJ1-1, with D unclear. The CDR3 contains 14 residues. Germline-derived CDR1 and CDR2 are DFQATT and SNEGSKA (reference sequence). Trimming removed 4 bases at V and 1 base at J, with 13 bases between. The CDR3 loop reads CSAIAPDSNTEAFF. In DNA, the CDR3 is TGCAGTGCTATCGCCCCGGACTCGAACACTGAAGCTTTCTTT.

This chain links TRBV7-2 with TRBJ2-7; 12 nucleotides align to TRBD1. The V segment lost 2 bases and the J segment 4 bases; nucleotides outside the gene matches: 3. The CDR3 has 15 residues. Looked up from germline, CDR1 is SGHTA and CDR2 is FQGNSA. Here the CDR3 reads CASSLLGQGAYEQYF. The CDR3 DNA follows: TGTGCCAGCAGCTTATTGGGACAGGGGGCGTACGAGCAGTACTTC.

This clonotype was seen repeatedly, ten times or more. The CDR3 DNA reads TGTGCCAGCAGTTTTGCGGCAGTGCGCAATGAGCAGTTCTTC. Amino acids: CASSFAAVRNEQFF. The V call is TRBV12-3 or TRBV12-4, the J call TRBJ2-1, with D uncertain. The CDR3 covers 14 residues. The germline V and J ends were trimmed by 3 bases and 6 bases, with 12 bases remaining between them.

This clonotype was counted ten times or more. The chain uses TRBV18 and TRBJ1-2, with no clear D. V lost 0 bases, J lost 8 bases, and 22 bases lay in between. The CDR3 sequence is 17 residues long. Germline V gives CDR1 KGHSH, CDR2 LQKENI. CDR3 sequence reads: CASSPPLELTSAGGYTF. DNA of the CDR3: TGTGCCAGCTCACCACCGTTAGAGCTCACTTCTGCGGGAGGCTACACCTTC.

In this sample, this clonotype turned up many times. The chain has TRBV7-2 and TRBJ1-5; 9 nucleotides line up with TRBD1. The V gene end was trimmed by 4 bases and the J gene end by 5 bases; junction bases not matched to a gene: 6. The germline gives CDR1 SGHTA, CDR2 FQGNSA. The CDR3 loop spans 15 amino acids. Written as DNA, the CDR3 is TGTGCCAGCAGCTCCGGGACAGGGTTTCATCAGCCCCAGCATTTT. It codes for CASSSGTGFHQPQHF. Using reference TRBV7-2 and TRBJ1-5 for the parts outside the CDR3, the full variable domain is GAGVSQSPSNKVTEKGKDVELRCDPISGHTALYWYRQSLGQGLEFLIYFQGNSAPDKSGLPSDRFSAERTGGSVSTLTIQRTQQEDSAVYLCASSSGTGFHQPQHFGDGTRLSIL.

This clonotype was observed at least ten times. CDR3 coding DNA: TGCGCCAGCAGCGGACAGGGGGCACCTGATTTCGGCTACGAGCAGTACTTC. It specifies CASSGQGAPDFGYEQYF. The chain carries TRBV5-1 and TRBJ2-7, with 11 nucleotides matching TRBD1. V lost 4 bases and J lost 3; bases outside the gene matches: 12. Germline CDR1 reads SGHRS; CDR2 reads YFSETQ. The CDR3 extends over 17 amino acids.

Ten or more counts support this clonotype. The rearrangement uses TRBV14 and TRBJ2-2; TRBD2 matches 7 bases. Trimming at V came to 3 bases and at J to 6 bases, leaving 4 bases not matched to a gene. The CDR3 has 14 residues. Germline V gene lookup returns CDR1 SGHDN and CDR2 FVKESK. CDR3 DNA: TGTGCCAGCAGCCAGGCGGGAGCCTCCGGGGAGCTGTTTTTT. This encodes CASSQAGASGELFF.

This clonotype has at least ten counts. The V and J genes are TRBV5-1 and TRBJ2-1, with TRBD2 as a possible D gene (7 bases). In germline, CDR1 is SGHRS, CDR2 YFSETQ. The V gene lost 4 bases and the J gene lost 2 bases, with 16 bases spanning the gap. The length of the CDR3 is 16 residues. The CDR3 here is CASSPPGGGPYNEQFF. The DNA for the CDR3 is TGCGCCAGCAGCCCCCCGGGGGGCGGGCCCTACAATGAGCAGTTCTTC.

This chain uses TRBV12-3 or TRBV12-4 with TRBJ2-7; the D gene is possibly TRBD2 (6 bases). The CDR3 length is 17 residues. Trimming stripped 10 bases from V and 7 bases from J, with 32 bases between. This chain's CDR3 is CAICLLRRGQPLWEQYF. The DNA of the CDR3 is TGTGCCATCTGTTTACTGAGGAGGGGCCAGCCGCTATGGGAGCAGTACTTC.

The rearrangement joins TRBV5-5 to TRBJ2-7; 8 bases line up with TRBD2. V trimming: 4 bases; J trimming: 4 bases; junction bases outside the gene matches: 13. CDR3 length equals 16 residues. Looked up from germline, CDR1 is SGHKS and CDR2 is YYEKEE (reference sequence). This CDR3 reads CASSPTGTRNVYEQYF. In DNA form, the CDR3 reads TGTGCCAGCAGCCCCACCGGGACTAGAAACGTTTACGAGCAGTACTTC. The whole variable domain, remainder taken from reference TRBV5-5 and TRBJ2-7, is DAGVTQSPTHLIKTRGQQVTLRCSPISGHKSVSWYQQVLGQGPQFIFQYYEKEERGRGNFPDRFSARQFPNYSSELNVNALLLGDSALYLCASSPTGTRNVYEQYFGPGTRLTVT.

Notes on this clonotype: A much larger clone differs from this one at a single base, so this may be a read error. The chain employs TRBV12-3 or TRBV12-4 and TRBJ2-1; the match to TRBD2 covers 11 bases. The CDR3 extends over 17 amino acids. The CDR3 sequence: CACSLVSSGRFYNEQFF. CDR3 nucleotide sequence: TGTGCCTGCAGTTTAGTCTCTAGCGGGAGGTTCTACAATGAGCAGTTCTTC.

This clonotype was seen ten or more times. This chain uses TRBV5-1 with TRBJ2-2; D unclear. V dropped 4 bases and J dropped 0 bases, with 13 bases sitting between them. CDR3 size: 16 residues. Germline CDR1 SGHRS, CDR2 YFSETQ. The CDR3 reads CASSVQGPTNTGELFF. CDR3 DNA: TGCGCCAGCAGCGTTCAAGGACCGACGAACACCGGGGAGCTGTTTTTT.

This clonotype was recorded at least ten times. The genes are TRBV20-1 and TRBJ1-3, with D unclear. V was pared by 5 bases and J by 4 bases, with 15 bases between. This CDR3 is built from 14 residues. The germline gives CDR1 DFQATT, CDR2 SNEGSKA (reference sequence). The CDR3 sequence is CSAYTGLGGNTIYF. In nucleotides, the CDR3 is TGCAGTGCTTATACTGGGTTAGGAGGAAACACCATATATTTT.

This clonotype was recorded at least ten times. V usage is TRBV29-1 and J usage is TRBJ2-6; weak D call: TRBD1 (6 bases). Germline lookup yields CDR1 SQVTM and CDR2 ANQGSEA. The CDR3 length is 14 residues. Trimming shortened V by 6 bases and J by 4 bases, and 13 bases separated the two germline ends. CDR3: CSVKTGTGANVLTF. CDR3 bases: TGCAGCGTAAAAACAGGGACCGGGGCCAACGTCCTGACTTTC. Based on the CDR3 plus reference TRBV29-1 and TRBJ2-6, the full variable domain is SAVISQKPSRDICQRGTSLTIQCQVDSQVTMMFWYRQQPGQSLTLIATANQGSEATYESGFVIDKFPISRPNLTFSTLTVSNMSPEDSSIYLCSVKTGTGANVLTFGAGSRLTVL.

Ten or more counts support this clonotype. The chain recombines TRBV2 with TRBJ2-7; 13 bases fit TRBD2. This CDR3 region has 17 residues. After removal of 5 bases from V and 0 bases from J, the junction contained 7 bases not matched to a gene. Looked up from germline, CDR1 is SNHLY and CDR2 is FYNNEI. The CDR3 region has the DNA TGTGCCAGCAGTCCACGACTAGCGGGAGGCCCCTCCTACGAGCAGTACTTC. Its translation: CASSPRLAGGPSYEQYF.

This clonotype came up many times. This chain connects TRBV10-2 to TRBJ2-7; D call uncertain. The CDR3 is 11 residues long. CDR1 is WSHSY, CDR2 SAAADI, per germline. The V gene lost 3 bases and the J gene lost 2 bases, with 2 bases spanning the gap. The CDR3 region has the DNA TGCGCCAGCAGTGATACCTACGAGCAGTACTTC. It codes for CASSDTYEQYF.

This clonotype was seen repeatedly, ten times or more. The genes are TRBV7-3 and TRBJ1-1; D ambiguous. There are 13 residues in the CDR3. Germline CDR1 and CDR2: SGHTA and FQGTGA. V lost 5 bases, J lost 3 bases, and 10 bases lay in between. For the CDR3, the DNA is TGTGCCAGCAGCATTTCAAGAGACACTGAAGCTTTCTTT. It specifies CASSISRDTEAFF.

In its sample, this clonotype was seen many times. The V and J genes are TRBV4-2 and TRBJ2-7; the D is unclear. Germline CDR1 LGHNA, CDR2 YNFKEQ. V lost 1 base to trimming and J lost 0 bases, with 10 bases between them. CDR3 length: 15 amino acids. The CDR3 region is CASSQVGSSSYEQYF. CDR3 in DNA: TGTGCCAGCAGCCAAGTTGGCAGTAGCTCCTACGAGCAGTACTTC.

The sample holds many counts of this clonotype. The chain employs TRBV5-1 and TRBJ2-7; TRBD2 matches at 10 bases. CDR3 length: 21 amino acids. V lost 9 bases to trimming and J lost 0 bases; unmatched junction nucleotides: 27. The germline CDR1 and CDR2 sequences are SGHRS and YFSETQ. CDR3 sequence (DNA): TGCGCCAACGAAATACAGGGGTCCCCGGGACTAGCGCGCCAAAGCTCCTACGAGCAGTACTTC. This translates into CANEIQGSPGLARQSSYEQYF.

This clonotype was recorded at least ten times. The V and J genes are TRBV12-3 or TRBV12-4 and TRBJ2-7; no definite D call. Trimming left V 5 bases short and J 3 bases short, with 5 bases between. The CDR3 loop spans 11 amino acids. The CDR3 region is CASSQNYEQYF. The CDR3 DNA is TGTGCCAGCAGTCAAAACTACGAGCAGTACTTC.

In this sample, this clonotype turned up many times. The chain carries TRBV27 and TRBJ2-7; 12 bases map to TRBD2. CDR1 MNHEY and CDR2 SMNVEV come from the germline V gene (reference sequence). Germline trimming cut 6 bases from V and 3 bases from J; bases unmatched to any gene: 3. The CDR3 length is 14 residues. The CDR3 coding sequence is TGTGCCAGCAGACCACTAGCGGGAGGCTACGAGCAGTACTTC. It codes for CASRPLAGGYEQYF.

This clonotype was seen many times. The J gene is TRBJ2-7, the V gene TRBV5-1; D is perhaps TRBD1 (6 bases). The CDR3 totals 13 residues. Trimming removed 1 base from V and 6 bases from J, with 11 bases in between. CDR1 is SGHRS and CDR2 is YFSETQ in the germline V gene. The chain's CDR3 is CASSLNRDLEQYF. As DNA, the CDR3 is TGCGCCAGCAGCTTGAACAGGGATCTCGAGCAGTACTTC.

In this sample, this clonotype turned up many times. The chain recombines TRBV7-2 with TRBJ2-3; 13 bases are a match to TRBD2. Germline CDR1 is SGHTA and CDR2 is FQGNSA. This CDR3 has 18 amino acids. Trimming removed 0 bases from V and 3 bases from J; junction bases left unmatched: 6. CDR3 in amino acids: CASSLAALAGGRTDTQYF. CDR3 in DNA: TGTGCCAGCAGCTTAGCGGCACTAGCGGGAGGGCGAACAGATACGCAGTATTTT.

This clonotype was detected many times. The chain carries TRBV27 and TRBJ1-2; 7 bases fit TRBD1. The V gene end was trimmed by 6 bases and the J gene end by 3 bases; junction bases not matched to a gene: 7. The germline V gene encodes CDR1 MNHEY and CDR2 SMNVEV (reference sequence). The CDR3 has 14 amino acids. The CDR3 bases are TGTGCCAGCAGCAATATCGGACAGGACTATGGCTACACCTTC. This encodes CASSNIGQDYGYTF.

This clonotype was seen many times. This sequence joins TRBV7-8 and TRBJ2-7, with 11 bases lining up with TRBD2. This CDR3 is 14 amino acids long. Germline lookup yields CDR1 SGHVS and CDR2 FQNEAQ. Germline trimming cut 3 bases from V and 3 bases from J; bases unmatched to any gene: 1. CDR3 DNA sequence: TGTGCCAGCAGCTTCCTAGCGGGAGGCTACGAGCAGTACTTC. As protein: CASSFLAGGYEQYF.

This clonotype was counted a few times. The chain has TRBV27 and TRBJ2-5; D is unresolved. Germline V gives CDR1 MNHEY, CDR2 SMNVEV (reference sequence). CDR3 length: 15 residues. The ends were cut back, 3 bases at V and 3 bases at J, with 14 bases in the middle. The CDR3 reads CASSFFGKGEETQYF. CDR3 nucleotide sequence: TGTGCCAGCAGTTTTTTTGGTAAAGGTGAAGAGACCCAGTACTTC.